The 30 T cell receptor beta chains below were found in one sample sequenced in a study of Tregs in tolerant kidney transplant recipients (dated by TCRdb to the late 2010s). Library generation was performed with the immunoSEQ multiplex PCR assay. TCRdb retrieved this table from immuneACCESS and kept in-frame rearrangements only. Not all clones are present; in checked studies, unresolved V genes account for under half, and no reason is known for the remainder. This sample has about 78,000 clones in its table, and 80% to 95% of those were observed once. The top ten constitute 0.3% to 0.4% of the sample. The label giving this sample's time point can be read as: blood sample drawn before combined kidney and bone marrow transplant. The input for sequencing was Tregs from blood, taken before the transplant. Source of these receptors: a human donor who received a combined kidney and bone marrow transplant.

The chain employs TRBV10-2 and TRBJ2-1; D is undetermined. Germline V CDR1 and CDR2: WSHSY, SAAADI. CDR3 length equals 12 residues. Trimming took off 6 bases at V and 6 bases at J, with 9 bases between the two ends. In nucleotides, the CDR3 is TGCGCCAGCAGCCTGGTTACCAATGAGCAGTTCTTC. Protein sequence: CASSLVTNEQFF.

CDR3 amino acids: CASRETGSYSDEQYF. The DNA of the CDR3 is TGTGCCAGTAGAGAGACAGGATCTTACTCTGACGAGCAGTACTTC. The chain carries TRBV28 and TRBJ2-7, with a possible D match to TRBD1 (6 bases). This CDR3 is 15 amino acids long. V lost 9 bases and J 5 bases, leaving 23 bases between the germline ends. Germline CDR1 is MDHEN and CDR2 is SYDVKM.

The chain links TRBV6-5 to TRBJ1-1; no clear D. V was clipped by 6 bases and J by 0 bases, with 8 bases between them. CDR3 size: 13 residues. The germline CDR1 and CDR2 sequences are MNHEY and SVGAGI. As DNA, the CDR3 is TGTGCCAGCAGCCACCGTATGAACACTGAAGCTTTCTTT. Amino acid sequence: CASSHRMNTEAFF.

The chain couples TRBV30 to TRBJ1-6; TRBD1 matches 10 bases. The J segment lost 5 bases and the V segment lost 0 bases, leaving 13 bases of the junction unmatched. This CDR3 has 19 amino acids. The germline V gene encodes CDR1 GTSNPN and CDR2 SVGIG (reference sequence). CDR3 DNA: TGTGCCTGGAGTGTAAACTGGGGAGGCGGGACAGGGGATAATTCACCCCTCCACTTT. Its translation: CAWSVNWGGGTGDNSPLHF.

CDR3 in amino acids: CSVYYNEQFF. The DNA of the CDR3 is TGCAGTGTCTACTACAATGAGCAGTTCTTC. The rearrangement joins TRBV20-1 to TRBJ2-1; D is unclear. Germline CDR1 DFQATT, CDR2 SNEGSKA (reference sequence). There are 10 residues in the CDR3. Trimming took off 7 bases at V and 3 bases at J, with 4 bases between the two ends.

The J gene is TRBJ2-7, the V gene TRBV7-2; the match to TRBD2 covers 12 bases. The CDR3 extends over 16 amino acids. The V gene end was trimmed by 3 bases and the J gene end by 6 bases; junction bases not matched to a gene: 9. Per germline, CDR1 SGHTA and CDR2 FQGNSA. This CDR3 reads CASSLGPLAGGPEQYF. The CDR3 DNA follows: TGTGCCAGCAGCTTGGGCCCACTAGCGGGAGGACCCGAGCAGTACTTC.

The rearrangement links TRBV4-2 to TRBJ2-3; D call uncertain. Germline CDR1 and CDR2: LGHNA and YNFKEQ. CDR3 length: 14 amino acids. V was cut by 5 bases and J by 2 bases, with 11 bases left in between. The CDR3 DNA sequence: TGTGCCAGCAGCATGCGACCGATCACAGATACGCAGTATTTT. This gives the protein CASSMRPITDTQYF.

The chain joins TRBV11-2 to TRBJ2-3; 10 nucleotides align to TRBD2. Germline CDR1 SGHAT, CDR2 FQNNGV. The V and J ends lost 0 bases and 0 bases, in that order; junction bases with no gene match: 6. This CDR3 contains 18 residues. The CDR3 spells CASSLDYLAGASTDTQYF. The CDR3 bases are TGTGCCAGCAGCTTAGATTATCTAGCGGGAGCTAGCACAGATACGCAGTATTTT.

The genes are TRBV28 and TRBJ1-6, with TRBD1 as a possible D gene (6 bases). CDR1 and CDR2 from the germline V gene are MDHEN and SYDVKM. This CDR3 region has 13 residues. The ends were cut back, 5 bases at V and 14 bases at J, with 16 bases in the middle. CDR3 in amino acids: CASSGPTGKTLHF. The CDR3 region has the DNA TGTGCCAGCAGTGGACCCACAGGGAAGACCCTCCACTTT.

The chain carries TRBV11-2 and TRBJ2-4, with D unresolved. The CDR3 covers 14 residues. Per germline, CDR1 SGHAT and CDR2 FQNNGV. Between the trimmed V and J ends, which lost 0 bases and 8 bases, there was a span of 11 bases. The CDR3 coding sequence is TGTGCCAGCAGCTTAGATCGGGCAGGACACATTCAGTACTTC. Translated: CASSLDRAGHIQYF.

The V and J genes are TRBV6-5 and TRBJ1-1, with D unresolved. Trimming removed 6 bases at V and 2 bases at J, with 13 bases between. The CDR3 has 14 residues. Germline V gives CDR1 MNHEY, CDR2 SVGAGI. This CDR3 is CASRLIGLNTEAFF. CDR3 in DNA: TGTGCCAGCAGGTTAATTGGTTTAAACACTGAAGCTTTCTTT.

The gene calls are TRBV4-2 and TRBJ2-2, with 10 bases that match TRBD1. V was pared by 4 bases and J by 0 bases, with 2 bases of the junction left unmatched. CDR3 length: 16 amino acids. Germline lookup yields CDR1 LGHNA and CDR2 YNFKEQ. The CDR3 nucleotides read TGTGCCAGCAGCCCCGGACAGGGGGCGAACACCGGGGAGCTGTTTTTT. Translated: CASSPGQGANTGELFF.

This clone appeared a few times. The chain employs TRBV28 and TRBJ2-1; 9 bases align to TRBD2. The junction had 3 bases not matched to a gene; V was cut back by 6 bases and J by 0 bases. CDR3 length equals 15 residues. Germline CDR1 MDHEN, CDR2 SYDVKM. This CDR3 reads CASRLAGISYNEQFF. The CDR3 DNA reads as TGTGCCAGCAGACTAGCGGGTATCTCCTACAATGAGCAGTTCTTC.

Points on this clone: Different DNA sequences within this sample yield the same CDR3. The rearrangement joins TRBV7-9 to TRBJ1-1; no definite D call. CDR3 length: 15 residues. Trimming cost V 5 bases and J 0 bases, with 13 bases left between them. Looked up from germline, CDR1 is SEHNR and CDR2 is FQNEAQ (reference sequence). CDR3 nucleotide sequence: TGTGCCAGCAGCCTGGGGTCCGGGTTGAACACTGAAGCTTTCTTT. Translation gives CASSLGSGLNTEAFF.

The chain carries TRBV6-1 and TRBJ2-7, with TRBD1 identical over 8 bases. The CDR3 runs to 15 residues. Germline-derived CDR1 and CDR2 are MNHNS and SASEGT. Unmatched junction bases numbered 7, after V lost 4 bases and J lost 2 bases. CDR3 amino acids: CASSVSGTGAYEQYF. The CDR3 region has the DNA TGTGCCAGCAGTGTTTCCGGGACAGGCGCCTACGAGCAGTACTTC.

The gene calls are TRBV11-2 and TRBJ2-5; a possible D gene is TRBD2 (6 bases). The CDR3 has 14 amino acids. Trimming removed 4 bases from V and 5 bases from J, with 14 bases in between. Germline values: CDR1 SGHAT, CDR2 FQNNGV. CDR3 in DNA: TGTGCCAGCAGCTCGACCCCCAGCGGGGAGACCCAGTACTTC. Translated, it gives CASSSTPSGETQYF.

The chain couples TRBV5-6 to TRBJ2-7; 10 nucleotides agree with TRBD2. The CDR3 length is 14 residues. With 3 bases clipped from V and 4 bases from J, the junction kept 4 bases outside the gene matches. Germline V gene data show CDR1 as SGHDT and CDR2 as YYEEEE. CDR3 bases: TGTGCCAGCAGCTACCTAGCGGGAGAGTACGAGCAGTACTTC. Protein: CASSYLAGEYEQYF.

The CDR3 sequence: CASSSGTKGQETQYF. The CDR3 nucleotides are TGTGCCAGCAGCTCCGGGACGAAGGGACAAGAGACCCAGTACTTC. The chain is built from TRBV11-2 and TRBJ2-5, with D possibly called TRBD1 or TRBD2 (5 bases each). Per germline, CDR1 SGHAT and CDR2 FQNNGV. V was cut by 4 bases and J by 2 bases, with 14 bases left in between. The CDR3 contains 15 residues. Together with reference TRBV11-2 and TRBJ2-5, the CDR3 gives the full variable domain: EAGVAQSPRYKIIEKRQSVAFWCNPISGHATLYWYQQILGQGPKLLIQFQNNGVVDDSQLPKDRFSAERLKGVDSTLKIQPAKLEDSAVYLCASSSGTKGQETQYFGPGTRLLVL.

This rearrangement joins TRBV2 to TRBJ2-7; 8 bases match TRBD1. With V trimmed by 7 bases and J by 6 bases, 8 bases remained unmatched. The CDR3 has 13 amino acids. Germline values: CDR1 SNHLY, CDR2 FYNNEI. CDR3 loop: CASMDRVVSEQYF. CDR3 nucleotides: TGTGCCAGCATGGACAGGGTGGTCTCCGAGCAGTACTTC.

The chain employs TRBV28 and TRBJ2-5; TRBD1 aligns across 8 bases. Germline CDR1 MDHEN, CDR2 SYDVKM. Trimming removed 6 bases from V and 5 bases from J; junction bases left unmatched: 5. The CDR3 length is 13 residues. The CDR3 nucleotides are TGTGCCAGCAGGAAACAGGGGGTGGAGACCCAGTACTTC. This codes for CASRKQGVETQYF. The full variable domain, with the rest looked up from reference TRBV28 and TRBJ2-5, is DVKVTQSSRYLVKRTGEKVFLECVQDMDHENMFWYRQDPGLGLRLIYFSYDVKMKEKGDIPEGYSVSREKKERFSLILESASTNQTSMYLCASRKQGVETQYFGPGTRLLVL.

This clone was seen a handful of times. V gene TRBV2 combines with J gene TRBJ1-1; 7 bases are a match to TRBD1. After removal of 4 bases from V and 7 bases from J, the junction contained 9 bases not matched to a gene. The CDR3 covers 14 residues. Germline V gene sequence: CDR1 SNHLY, CDR2 FYNNEI. CDR3 residues: CASSGGGGANEAFF. CDR3 coding DNA: TGTGCCAGCAGTGGTGGAGGGGGCGCAAATGAAGCTTTCTTT.

V and J are TRBV28 and TRBJ2-1; D gene unclear. Trimming shortened V by 7 bases and J by 7 bases, and 23 bases separated the two germline ends. CDR3 size: 16 residues. Per the germline V gene, CDR1 is MDHEN and CDR2 is SYDVKM. In nucleotides, the CDR3 is TGTGCCAGCATCCAGGCCGGAGACCACTCTTGGAATGAGCAGTTCTTC. Protein: CASIQAGDHSWNEQFF. Together with reference TRBV28 and TRBJ2-1, the CDR3 gives the full variable domain: DVKVTQSSRYLVKRTGEKVFLECVQDMDHENMFWYRQDPGLGLRLIYFSYDVKMKEKGDIPEGYSVSREKKERFSLILESASTNQTSMYLCASIQAGDHSWNEQFFGPGTRLTVL.

This clone is a singleton in its sample. The chain links TRBV5-1 to TRBJ2-7; D tentatively fits TRBD1 or TRBD2 (5 bases each). V was shortened by 6 bases and J by 5 bases, with 18 bases between the two germline ends. The CDR3 covers 14 residues. Looked up from germline, CDR1 is SGHRS and CDR2 is YFSETQ. The DNA of the CDR3 is TGCGCCAGCAAGGCCGGGACGAAGGAGCACGAGCAGTACTTC. This encodes CASKAGTKEHEQYF.

V usage is TRBV15 and J usage is TRBJ2-5; TRBD2 might be the D (7 bases). Germline CDR1 is LNHNV and CDR2 is YYDKDF (reference sequence). The CDR3 runs 15 residues. The V end was cut by 3 bases, the J end by 5 bases, with 16 bases between. CDR3 bases: TGTGCCACCAGCAGGGGGGGGGCCGAGGTGGAGACCCAGTACTTC. Residues: CATSRGGAEVETQYF.

The chain links TRBV5-8 to TRBJ1-1, with a weak D call TRBD1 (5 bases). The CDR3 contains 15 residues. The V and J ends lost 2 bases and 1 base respectively, with 12 bases between them. The V gene's germline CDR1 is SGHTS and CDR2 YDEGEE. CDR3 coding DNA: TGTGCCAGCAGCTTAGGGGTGGGGAAGAACACTGAAGCTTTCTTT. Protein sequence: CASSLGVGKNTEAFF.

The genes are TRBV7-2 and TRBJ1-6, with 10 bases that match TRBD1. Trimming took 3 bases from V and 9 from J; bases not matched to a gene: 5. CDR3 size: 15 residues. Germline values: CDR1 SGHTA, CDR2 FQGNSA. CDR3 DNA sequence: TGTGCCAGCAGCTTTGAGGGACAGGGGTCTTCACCCCTCCACTTT. Protein product: CASSFEGQGSSPLHF.

CDR3 region: CAISESSGGNTGELFF. The CDR3 bases are TGTGCCATCAGTGAGTCGAGTGGCGGAAACACCGGGGAGCTGTTTTTT. The chain is built from TRBV10-3 and TRBJ2-2; no clear D gene. The ends were cut back, 0 bases at V and 2 bases at J, with 10 bases in the middle. The CDR3 has 16 residues. CDR1 and CDR2 from the germline V gene are ENHRY and SYGVKD.

The CDR3 DNA reads TGTGCCTGGAGTGTACGAGTCGGTGAAAAACTGTTTTTT. Encoded protein: CAWSVRVGEKLFF. V is TRBV30 and J is TRBJ1-4; no reliable D call. The CDR3 runs 13 residues. Per the germline V gene, CDR1 is GTSNPN and CDR2 is SVGIG (reference sequence). Trimming took 0 bases from V and 7 from J, leaving 9 bases between them.

The chain recombines TRBV2 with TRBJ2-7; 10 bases line up with TRBD1. V was pared by 9 bases and J by 5 bases, with 7 bases of the junction left unmatched. The CDR3 contains 13 residues. Looked up from germline, CDR1 is SNHLY and CDR2 is FYNNEI. Here the CDR3 reads CASAGTGVHEQYF. As DNA, the CDR3 is TGTGCCAGTGCCGGGACAGGGGTCCACGAGCAGTACTTC.

The chain employs TRBV10-3 and TRBJ2-7; maybe TRBD2 (5 bases). This CDR3 is built from 13 residues. Germline loops: CDR1 ENHRY, CDR2 SYGVKD. V was cut by 0 bases and J by 5 bases, with 8 bases left in between. The CDR3 DNA follows: TGTGCCATCAGTGAGTCGCCGGGAAACGAGCAGTACTTC. This gives the protein CAISESPGNEQYF.